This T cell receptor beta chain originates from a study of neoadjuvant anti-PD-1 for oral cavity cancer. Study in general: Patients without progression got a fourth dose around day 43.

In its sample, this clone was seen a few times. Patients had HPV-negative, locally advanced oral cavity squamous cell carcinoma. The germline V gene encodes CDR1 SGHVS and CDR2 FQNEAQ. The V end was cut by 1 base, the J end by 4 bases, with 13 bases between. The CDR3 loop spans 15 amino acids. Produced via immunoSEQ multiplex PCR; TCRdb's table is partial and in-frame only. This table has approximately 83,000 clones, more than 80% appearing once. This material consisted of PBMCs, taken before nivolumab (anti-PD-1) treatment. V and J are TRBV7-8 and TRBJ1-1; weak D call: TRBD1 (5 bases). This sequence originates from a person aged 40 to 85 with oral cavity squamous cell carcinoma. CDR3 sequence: CASSLEVGLITEAFF. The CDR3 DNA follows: TGTGCCAGCAGCTTAGAGGTGGGGCTAATCACTGAAGCTTTCTTT.